Only a few counts were recorded for the clone carrying this T cell receptor (beta chain). This CDR3 is also generated by other DNA sequences in the sample. This sample was taken from a study of T cell repertoires in ileal Crohn's disease. Trimming took off 4 bases at V and 2 bases at J, with 9 bases between the two ends. In germline, CDR1 is SQVTM, CDR2 ANQGSEA. The CDR3 totals 13 residues. Each sample's TCRB immunosequencing used 500 to 550 nanograms of biopsy DNA. Sequencing was performed with immunoSEQ multiplex PCR; in TCRdb, only in-frame clones are kept and a portion is missing. The repertoire holds some 30,000 clones, 80% seen once, with around a fifth in the top ten.

The chain is built from TRBV29-1 and TRBJ1-5; D is perhaps TRBD1 (6 bases). The sequenced material came from ileal tissue. The source of this sequence is an adult with Crohn's disease. The CDR3 here is CSVVQGRNQPQHF. The CDR3 DNA reads TGCAGCGTTGTACAGGGACGCAATCAGCCCCAGCATTTT.